The 27 T cell receptor beta chains below come from one sample, sequenced in a study of identical twins. In TCRdb, the 5' RACE reads were re-called with MiXCR into one record per CDR3 protein. The sample holds around 500,000 distinct CDR3 sequences; 14% are singletons and the top ten take approximately 0.52%. These data also featured in a second study, about yellow fever vaccine responses in identical twins.

Material for sequencing was CD4+ T cells sorted from blood. These receptors were collected from a woman younger than 35 in good health.

V and J are TRBV28 and TRBJ1-1, with D possibly matching TRBD1 (6 bases). The CDR3 is 15 residues long. The V end was cut by 4 bases, the J end by 0 bases, with 12 bases between. Germline CDR1 reads MDHEN; CDR2 reads SYDVKM. The CDR3 reads CASSWPGQLNTEAFF. CDR3 nucleotides: TGTGCCAGCAGTTGGCCAGGACAGCTGAACACTGAAGCTTTCTTT.

This clonotype was picked up a small number of times. The chain's CDR3 is CASKQRHQETQYF. CDR3 DNA: TGTGCCAGCAAACAAAGACACCAAGAGACCCAGTACTTC. The J gene is TRBJ2-5, the V gene TRBV21-1. TRBV21-1 is shown as a pseudogene. This CDR3 is 13 amino acids long.

This chain links TRBV23-1 with TRBJ2-2; D possibly corresponds to TRBD2 (7 bases). TRBV23-1 is an open reading frame, and its role is uncertain. The V end lost 7 bases, the J end lost 5 bases, and 23 bases lay between the germline ends. The CDR3 has 17 residues. CDR3 DNA: TGCGCCAGCACTAAAAGAGGTTGGCGGGGGCCGACCGGGGAGCTGTTTTTT. It encodes CASTKRGWRGPTGELFF.

This clonotype was seen many times. The J gene is TRBJ2-7, the V gene TRBV29-1, with 12 positions matching TRBD2. This CDR3 has 14 amino acids. Germline V lookup: CDR1 SQVTM, CDR2 ANQGSEA. V was pared by 5 bases and J by 1 base, with 3 bases of the junction left unmatched. CDR3 loop: CSVKTSGSSYEQYF. For the CDR3, the DNA is TGCAGCGTTAAGACTAGCGGGAGTTCCTACGAGCAGTACTTC.

The chain links TRBV11-2 to TRBJ2-7; D gene ambiguous. Germline V CDR1 and CDR2: SGHAT, FQNNGV. This CDR3 comprises 14 residues. Deletions cut 4 bases from V and 7 bases from J, with 17 bases between. CDR3 nucleotide sequence: TGTGCCAGCAGCTGGGATTTCACCCCCTTGGAGCAGTACTTC. Residues: CASSWDFTPLEQYF.

This clonotype showed up just a few times. This chain joins TRBV10-3 and TRBJ2-3, with a tentative D call TRBD1 (7 bases). V gave up 3 bases and J gave up 0 bases, with 13 bases separating them. Germline V gene lookup returns CDR1 ENHRY and CDR2 SYGVKD. The CDR3 spans 16 residues. The CDR3 DNA follows: TGTGCCATCAGTGATGGGGCAGGGGGGAGCACAGATACGCAGTATTTT. This encodes CAISDGAGGSTDTQYF.

This clonotype showed up just a few times. The junction differs from germline at one of its ends, possibly a read error. The J gene is TRBJ2-5, the V gene TRBV2; 9 nucleotides agree with TRBD2. There are 13 residues in the CDR3. Germline loops: CDR1 SNHLY, CDR2 FYNNEI. The CDR3 spells CASSEELAGTRYF. In DNA form, the CDR3 reads TGTGCCAGCAGTGAAGAGCTAGCGGGAACCCGGTACTTC. The full variable domain, its missing parts supplied by reference TRBV2 and TRBJ2-5, is EPEVTQTPSHQVTQMGQEVILRCVPISNHLYFYWYRQILGQKVEFLVSFYNNEISEKSEIFDDQFSVERPDGSNFTLKIRSTKLEDSAMYFCASSEELAGTRYFGPGTRLLVL.

The J gene is TRBJ2-5, the V gene TRBV5-1, with 8 bases matching TRBD2. This CDR3 is built from 16 residues. Germline V lookup: CDR1 SGHRS, CDR2 YFSETQ. Unmatched junction bases numbered 13, after V lost 4 bases and J lost 5 bases. The CDR3 reads CASSPRSRGGWETQYF. The CDR3 DNA follows: TGCGCCAGCAGCCCCCGGTCTCGGGGGGGCTGGGAGACCCAGTACTTC.

This clonotype was counted between two and nine times. This chain links TRBV4-1 with TRBJ1-4; 7 nucleotides agree with TRBD1. The germline V gene has CDR1 MGHRA and CDR2 YSYEKL. The CDR3 runs to 15 residues. V lost 1 base to trimming and J lost 8 bases; unmatched junction nucleotides: 7. The CDR3 DNA sequence: TGCGCCAGCAGCCAAGCGGCACAGGGGTGGGAAAAACTGTTTTTT. It translates to CASSQAAQGWEKLFF.

The chain combines TRBV7-2 with TRBJ1-5; D call uncertain. Germline CDR1 and CDR2: SGHTA and FQGNSA. Trimming removed 3 bases at V and 6 bases at J, with 12 bases between. CDR3 length: 14 amino acids. The chain's CDR3 is CASSLRSSGQPQHF. Written as DNA, the CDR3 is TGTGCCAGCAGCTTGAGGAGCAGTGGTCAGCCCCAGCATTTT.

The rearrangement joins TRBV9 to TRBJ2-2, with TRBD1 as a possible D gene (5 bases). V gave up 0 bases and J gave up 2 bases, with 8 bases separating them. CDR1 is SGDLS, CDR2 YYNGEE, per germline. The CDR3 has 15 residues. CDR3 nucleotide sequence: TGTGCCAGCAGCGTAGACAGGATTAACACCGGGGAGCTGTTTTTT. This translates into CASSVDRINTGELFF. The full variable domain, in which reference TRBV9 and TRBJ2-2 provide the parts outside the CDR3, is DSGVTQTPKHLITATGQRVTLRCSPRSGDLSVYWYQQSLDQGLQFLIQYYNGEERAKGNILERFSAQQFPDLHSELNLSSLELGDSALYFCASSVDRINTGELFFGEGSRLTVL.

This clonotype has a handful of counts. The chain employs TRBV5-1 and TRBJ2-1; 12 bases match TRBD2. The germline CDR1 and CDR2 sequences are SGHRS and YFSETQ. Unmatched junction bases numbered 10, after V lost 1 base and J lost 8 bases. The CDR3 totals 17 residues. The chain's CDR3 is CASSLSSTSGSSDEQFF. CDR3 nucleotide sequence: TGCGCCAGCAGCTTGTCTTCGACTAGCGGGAGCTCTGATGAGCAGTTCTTC.

This clonotype has just a few counts. This chain uses TRBV29-1 with TRBJ2-5; D may be TRBD2 (6 bases). Per the germline V gene, CDR1 is SQVTM and CDR2 is ANQGSEA. V was shortened by 5 bases and J by 5 bases, with 15 bases between the two germline ends. The CDR3 contains 13 residues. This CDR3 is CSVTGPEGETQYF. Here the CDR3 DNA reads TGCAGCGTTACCGGACCGGAGGGGGAGACCCAGTACTTC.

The rearrangement joins TRBV10-3 to TRBJ2-7; TRBD1 aligns across 7 bases. CDR1 is ENHRY and CDR2 is SYGVKD in the germline V gene. The J segment lost 0 bases and the V segment lost 6 bases, leaving 8 bases of the junction unmatched. This CDR3 is 15 amino acids long. CDR3 residues: CAIRDRVGSSYEQYF. The CDR3 DNA is TGTGCCATCAGAGACAGGGTAGGGTCCTCCTACGAGCAGTACTTC.

The V call is TRBV6-2 or TRBV6-3, the J call TRBJ2-2; a weak D match, TRBD1 (5 bases). The V gene's germline CDR1 is MNHEY and CDR2 SVGEGT. The CDR3 totals 14 residues. The V and J ends lost 0 bases and 16 bases respectively, with 18 bases between them. CDR3 bases: TGTGCCAGCAGTTACTCGAGAGAGACAGCCGCTTGGTTTTTT. Encoded protein: CASSYSRETAAWFF.

The rearrangement joins TRBV3-1 to TRBJ1-6; 7 positions agree with TRBD1. The V segment lost 5 bases and the J segment 5 bases; nucleotides outside the gene matches: 6. Per germline, CDR1 LGHDT and CDR2 YNNKEL (reference sequence). This CDR3 spans 15 amino acids. The CDR3 DNA sequence: TGTGCCAGCAGCTACGGGACAGCGAATAATTCACCCCTCCACTTT. The encoded protein is CASSYGTANNSPLHF.

Ten or more counts support this clonotype. This chain links TRBV28 with TRBJ2-7; TRBD2 matches 8 bases. The CDR3 is made up of 13 amino acids. With V trimmed by 7 bases and J by 2 bases, 4 bases remained unmatched. CDR1 is MDHEN and CDR2 is SYDVKM in the germline V gene. The CDR3 DNA follows: TGTGCCAGCATGGGCGGGGGGACCTACGAGCAGTACTTC. It codes for CASMGGGTYEQYF. The whole variable domain, remainder taken from reference TRBV28 and TRBJ2-7, is DVKVTQSSRYLVKRTGEKVFLECVQDMDHENMFWYRQDPGLGLRLIYFSYDVKMKEKGDIPEGYSVSREKKERFSLILESASTNQTSMYLCASMGGGTYEQYFGPGTRLTVT.

This sequence joins TRBV30 and TRBJ2-5, with no clear D. From germline, CDR1 is GTSNPN and CDR2 SVGIG (reference sequence). The germline V and J ends were trimmed by 1 base and 3 bases, with 3 bases remaining between them. CDR3 size: 11 residues. CDR3 sequence (DNA): TGTGCCTGGAGTGCCAAAGAGACCCAGTACTTC. This gives the protein CAWSAKETQYF.

This clonotype has only a few counts. This rearrangement joins TRBV3-1 to TRBJ1-4, with D hard to call. The length of the CDR3 is 13 residues. Trimming removed 1 base at V and 7 bases at J, with 7 bases between. Germline CDR1 LGHDT, CDR2 YNNKEL (reference sequence). The CDR3 DNA sequence: TGTGCCAGCAGCCAAGCCTGGGGTGAAAAACTGTTTTTT. Its translation is CASSQAWGEKLFF.

The chain recombines TRBV6-2 or TRBV6-3 with TRBJ2-1; TRBD2 is a possible D gene (5 bases). The CDR3 totals 14 residues. With 7 bases removed from V and 0 bases from J, the gap between germline ends came to 10 bases. Looked up from germline, CDR1 is MNHEY and CDR2 is SVGEGT. CDR3 loop: CASTGLSSYNEQFF. The CDR3 DNA follows: TGTGCCAGCACCGGACTGAGCTCCTACAATGAGCAGTTCTTC.

This clonotype was detected a few times. The chain employs TRBV7-9 and TRBJ2-2, with no clear D. Germline values: CDR1 SEHNR, CDR2 FQNEAQ (reference sequence). The CDR3 runs 15 residues. Trimming took off 5 bases at V and 0 bases at J, with 10 bases between the two ends. The CDR3: CASSRYGSNTGELFF. CDR3 bases: TGTGCCAGCAGCCGTTACGGGTCGAACACCGGGGAGCTGTTTTTT.

This clonotype appeared a few times. J is TRBJ2-5 and V is TRBV9, with 11 bases fitting TRBD2. CDR1 is SGDLS, CDR2 YYNGEE, per germline. Trimming removed 0 bases from V and 3 bases from J; junction bases left unmatched: 13. The CDR3 is made up of 19 amino acids. The DNA for the CDR3 is TGTGCCAGCAGCGTAGGGGGGACTAGCGGAGTCTTCAGAAAAGAGACCCAGTACTTC. Amino acid sequence: CASSVGGTSGVFRKETQYF.

This chain uses TRBV18 with TRBJ2-7; D call uncertain. V lost 6 bases and J lost 2, with 11 bases in between. In germline, CDR1 is KGHSH, CDR2 LQKENI. The CDR3 extends over 13 amino acids. This CDR3 is CASSPTRTYEQYF. In nucleotides, the CDR3 is TGTGCCAGCTCTCCTACTCGTACCTACGAGCAGTACTTC.

The J gene is TRBJ2-1, the V gene TRBV12-3 or TRBV12-4, with D perhaps matching TRBD2 (7 bases). V dropped 6 bases and J dropped 9 bases, with 12 bases sitting between them. This CDR3 is 12 amino acids long. This CDR3 is CASRGGALEQFF. The CDR3 DNA is TGTGCCAGCAGGGGGGGGGCGCTTGAGCAGTTCTTC.

On this clonotype: At one end the junction does not follow the germline gene, possibly because of a read error. V gene TRBV5-1 combines with J gene TRBJ2-1, with 11 bases identical to TRBD2. CDR3 length: 14 residues. The germline CDR1 and CDR2 sequences are SGHRS and YFSETQ. CDR3 loop: CASSSGGAYSEQFF. CDR3 bases: TGCGCCAGCAGTAGCGGGGGGGCCTACAGTGAGCAGTTCTTC.

Many counts were recorded for this clonotype. The genes are TRBV29-1 and TRBJ2-1; D is ambiguous. The germline V gene has CDR1 SQVTM and CDR2 ANQGSEA. The CDR3 consists of 11 residues. V shed 0 bases and J shed 13 bases, with 10 bases lying between them. CDR3 nucleotide sequence: TGCAGCGTTGAAGATTCCCTTGGCCAGTTCTTC. As protein: CSVEDSLGQFF.

V and J are TRBV4-3 and TRBJ2-5; 10 bases agree with TRBD2. There are 15 residues in the CDR3. V dropped 4 bases and J dropped 2; count of bases not matched to a gene: 4. CDR1 and CDR2 (germline): LGHNA, YSLEER. The CDR3 coding sequence is TGCGCCAGCAGCCCCCGGACTAGCGGACAAGAGACCCAGTACTTC. This translates into CASSPRTSGQETQYF.